This T cell receptor beta chain is from a study of control samples from healthy donors and cancer patients. Some clones are missing from TCRdb's copy, which holds only in-frame ones; the method was immunoSEQ multiplex PCR. The table lists about 82,000 clones, 80% to 90% of them singletons. J lost 8 bases, V lost 11 bases, and 14 bases had no gene match. Germline lookup yields CDR1 ENHRY and CDR2 SYGVKD. CDR3 length: 13 residues. Sequencing was done on a sample of blood. The TCR originated in a man in his fifties or sixties in good health. This rearrangement joins TRBV10-3 to TRBJ1-2, with 7 bases aligning to TRBD1. The CDR3 loop is CAFWSGTASGYTF. The CDR3 nucleotides are TGTGCCTTTTGGTCCGGGACAGCGTCGGGCTACACCTTC.